The sequence of this T cell receptor (beta chain) was determined in a study of CD8 T cells in ankylosing spondylitis (dated by TCRdb to between 2016 and 2019). Study-wide context: To find TCR variants linked to disease, the study profiled T cell receptor beta repertoires in ankylosing spondylitis patients and healthy donors. The whole study cohort included 108 healthy donors and over 20 ankylosing spondylitis patients. Samples of peripheral blood were taken, and for ankylosing spondylitis patients, synovial fluid was collected as well. What the research found in general, with its limitations: Some motif variants were previously reported in synovial fluid and blood of reactive arthritis patients, suggesting common disease-initiation mechanisms. Blood from ankylosing spondylitis patients appeared to be characterized by a TCR beta motif made up of under ten highly homologous amino acid variants. In peripheral blood, the disease-linked clones were found at relatively low frequencies and had a CD8+ phenotype. Significant enrichment of the disease-linked clones was reported in matched synovial fluid samples from ankylosing spondylitis patients.

The CDR3 runs 15 residues from the cysteine to the phenylalanine. Of all the DNA, just the CDR3 is kept, 45 bases in frame from base 1. Reads for this sample came from an Illumina HiSeq 2500. Quantitative 5'-RACE with molecular barcodes was used to prepare TCR beta libraries. On the study's bioinformatics: To identify disease-linked TCR variants, a new computational method was used, one built on a probabilistic model of VDJ rearrangement. TCRdb reprocessing: public reads trimmed at Q25 with fastp, clones called with MiXCR, in-frame beta chains kept. CDR3 protein duplicates are merged, each entry listing the most common genes and DNA. None of the V and J calls come from the authors' own analysis; TCRdb made them. The sample profile shows about 90,000 distinct CDR3 sequences; about 8.1% of them were found once. More than 30% of the sample is in the top ten clones. This clonotype was observed many times. Its antigen is currently not known. The record has no base qualities; no much larger clone is one base away.

The sequenced sample consisted of blood, either unsorted or a sorted T cell fraction (not recorded which). The chain employs TRBV21-1 and TRBJ1-1; the DNA was not used to check the table's D call, TRBD1. TRBV21-1 is noted as a pseudogene. The receptor was derived from a male donor with ankylosing spondylitis. CDR3 reads: CASSPRVGQNTEAFF. Read as DNA, the sequence is TGTGCCAGCAGCCCCCGGGTCGGCCAGAACACTGAAGCTTTCTTT.